Each of the 5 T cell receptor beta chains below was sequenced from the same sample in a study of blood T cell repertoires in COVID-19. Clones were read by immunoSEQ multiplex PCR, and TCRdb kept only the in-frame ones, dropping some. The sample has about 290,000 clones; around 90% are singletons. Material for sequencing was peripheral blood. Receptors originate from a woman aged 40 to 55 who had recovered from COVID-19.

CDR3 loop: CSASRRLAVSSYNEQFF. The CDR3 region has the DNA TGCAGTGCTAGTAGGAGACTAGCGGTTAGCTCCTACAATGAGCAGTTCTTC. The V and J genes are TRBV20-1 and TRBJ2-1; 9 bases align to TRBD2. Germline V gene data show CDR1 as DFQATT and CDR2 as SNEGSKA (reference sequence). Losses at the gene ends were 3 bases for V and 0 bases for J; bases not matched to a gene: 9. The CDR3 loop spans 17 amino acids.

This clone was detected once. This rearrangement joins TRBV5-8 to TRBJ2-1; D is possibly TRBD1 (6 bases). Looked up from germline, CDR1 is SGHTS and CDR2 is YDEGEE. V was pared by 1 base and J by 10 bases, with 15 bases between. CDR3 size: 14 residues. The chain's CDR3 is CASSLQPAGDEQFF. CDR3 bases: TGTGCCAGCAGCTTGCAGCCGGCAGGGGACGAGCAGTTCTTC.

This chain joins TRBV27 and TRBJ2-7; 8 nucleotides align to TRBD1. Unmatched junction bases numbered 8, after V lost 5 bases and J lost 5 bases. Germline V lookup: CDR1 MNHEY, CDR2 SMNVEV (reference sequence). The CDR3 covers 14 residues. Here the CDR3 reads CASSPRTGLHEQYF. For the CDR3, the DNA is TGTGCCAGCAGTCCCCGGACAGGGCTTCACGAGCAGTACTTC.

The chain joins TRBV12-3 or TRBV12-4 to TRBJ2-5, with TRBD2 as a possible D gene (5 bases). The CDR3 loop spans 13 amino acids. V was pared by 6 bases and J by 10 bases, with 18 bases between. The CDR3 DNA is TGTGCCAGCAGGCGAGACCAGGTCGGGGACCAGTACTTC. It is translated as CASRRDQVGDQYF.

This chain joins TRBV21-1 and TRBJ1-5. TRBV21-1 is described as a pseudogene. The CDR3 extends over 17 amino acids. The chain's CDR3 is CASSKGRGGQTRKPQHF. CDR3 bases: TGTGCCAGCAGCAAAGGGAGGGGAGGACAAACCCGAAAGCCCCAGCATTTT.